The rows below give T cell receptor beta chains drawn from one sample of a study of blood T cell repertoires in COVID-19. The table came from immunoSEQ multiplex PCR; TCRdb's copy has only in-frame clones and leaves some out. The profile shows 52,000 or so clones, less than 85% of them singletons. The sequencing sample was made of peripheral blood. These receptor sequences come from a man between 65 and 85 years old with active COVID-19. Each CDR3 is given with its conserved first and last residue. D genes are given only for firm matches. A row's size may be missing; if present it is once, few, many or a size class.

V,D,J,size,DNA,CDR3
TRBV4-1,TRBD2,TRBJ2-1,-,TGCGCCAGCAGCCAAGTAACTAGCGGTTACAATGAGCAGTTCTTC,CASSQVTSGYNEQFF
TRBV6-1,-,TRBJ1-1,many,TGTGCCAGCAGTGAAGAAGGACTCAACACTGAAGCTTTCTTT,CASSEEGLNTEAFF
TRBV6-5,-,TRBJ2-1,few,TGTGCCAGCACCTCCGTAGGGGGAGACAGGAATTCGTTCTTC,CASTSVGGDRNSFF
TRBV6-5,TRBD2,TRBJ2-1,-,TGTGCCAGCGGTCGGCGGGAGGGCTACAATGAGCAGTTCTTC,CASGRREGYNEQFF
TRBV25-1,-,TRBJ1-1,-,TGTGCCAGCAGTGCGGGGTTTAAGACTGAAGCTTTCTTT,CASSAGFKTEAFF
TRBV7-3,-,TRBJ2-5,once,TGTGCCAGCAGCGTGATAGCCCAAGAGACCCAGTACTTC,CASSVIAQETQYF
TRBV19,-,TRBJ2-1,-,TGTGCCAGTAGTATACCCCCCCGTGAGCAGTTCTTC,CASSIPPREQFF
TRBV29-1,-,TRBJ1-3,-,TGCAGCGTTGAGATACCCAGGGAACGAAACACCATATATTTT,CSVEIPRERNTIYF
TRBV6-2/TRBV6-3,TRBD2,TRBJ2-7,once,TGTGCCAGCAGTTCGCCGGGACTAGCGGCCCTACGAGGGCAGTACTTC,CASSSPGLAALRGQYF
TRBV11-2,TRBD2,TRBJ2-3,-,TGTGCCAGCAGCTTTAGCGGGAGGGCTACAGATACGCAGTATTTT,CASSFSGRATDTQYF
TRBV12-3/TRBV12-4,-,TRBJ1-2,few,TGTGCCAGCAGTTTATCCGGTAACTATGGCTACACCTTC,CASSLSGNYGYTF
TRBV7-3,-,TRBJ2-5,few,TGTGCCAGCAGCTTCAATCTCGGGGAGACCCAGTACTTC,CASSFNLGETQYF
TRBV5-6,-,TRBJ2-7,-,TGTGCCAGCAGCTTGGGACTTAGCTCCTACGAGCAGTACTTC,CASSLGLSSYEQYF
TRBV18,-,TRBJ1-1,-,TGTGCCAGCTTGCCTTGGGGAGGCGGAAACACTGAAGCTTTCTTT,CASLPWGGGNTEAFF
TRBV7-2,TRBD2,TRBJ2-3,-,TGTGCCAGCAGCTCCCCGGAGGTACTAGCGGCCTTCACAGATACGCAGTATTTT,CASSSPEVLAAFTDTQYF
TRBV4-2,-,TRBJ2-1,-,TGTGCCAGCAGCCAAGTCGCCGGGGAGCAGTTCTTC,CASSQVAGEQFF
TRBV18,-,TRBJ2-3,-,TGTGCCAGCTCACCACCGGCCCGGGGTTACACAGATACGCAGTATTTT,CASSPPARGYTDTQYF
TRBV9,TRBD2,TRBJ2-7,-,TGTGCCAGCAGCGAGGGACTAGCGGGAGGGTTCCGCAATACCTACGAGCAGTACTTC,CASSEGLAGGFRNTYEQYF
TRBV18,TRBD1,TRBJ1-4,once,TGTGCCAGCTCACCCCCGGGACAGAGAGGTGAAAAACTGTTTTTT,CASSPPGQRGEKLFF
TRBV7-9,-,TRBJ2-2,-,TGTGCCAGCAGCTTAGCTGCGTCCACCGGGGAGCTGTTTTTT,CASSLAASTGELFF
TRBV3-1/TRBV3-2,TRBD2,TRBJ2-3,-,TGTGCCAGCAGCAAAGGACTAGCGACAGATACGCAGTATTTT,CASSKGLATDTQYF
TRBV27,-,TRBJ1-1,-,TGTGCCAGCAGTTTGAACCGGGACACTGAAGCTTTCTTT,CASSLNRDTEAFF
TRBV5-1,TRBD1,TRBJ1-4,-,TGCGCCAGCAGCTTAATGGGGACAGGGGAAGGTGAAAAACTGTTTTTT,CASSLMGTGEGEKLFF
TRBV4-2,TRBD2,TRBJ2-3,-,TGTGCCAGCAGCCAAGGGACTAGCGGGCCTAGCACAGATACGCAGTATTTT,CASSQGTSGPSTDTQYF
TRBV11-2,TRBD2,TRBJ2-7,-,TGTGCCAGCAGTCTACTAGCGGCCTACGAGCAGTACTTC,CASSLLAAYEQYF
TRBV11-3,TRBD1,TRBJ2-1,-,TGTGCCAGCAGCTTGGGGACAGGGGGTTCGGATGAGCAGTTCTTC,CASSLGTGGSDEQFF
TRBV28,TRBD1,TRBJ2-7,-,TGTGCCAGCAGTCCCAACCGGGACCCCAGGGGGATTAGCTCCTACGAGCAGTACTTC,CASSPNRDPRGISSYEQYF
TRBV27,TRBD1,TRBJ2-2,-,TGTGCCAGCAGTCCTCGGACAGGCAACACCGGGGAGCTGTTTTTT,CASSPRTGNTGELFF
TRBV24-1,TRBD2,TRBJ2-3,-,TGTGCCACCAGTGATCGAGCGGGGAGCACAGATACGCAGTATTTT,CATSDRAGSTDTQYF
TRBV5-5,TRBD1,TRBJ2-6,-,TGTGCCAGCAGCTCGACGGGACAGGGAAAAATCTCTGGGGCCAACGTCCTGACTTTC,CASSSTGQGKISGANVLTF
TRBV6-2/TRBV6-3,-,TRBJ2-1,-,TGTGCCAGCAGTTACTCGTCGGGGGAGTCTTACAATGAGCAGTTCTTC,CASSYSSGESYNEQFF
TRBV7-2,-,TRBJ2-3,-,TGTGCCAGCAGCTTAAGGCGGTCCACAGATACGCAGTATTTT,CASSLRRSTDTQYF
TRBV2,TRBD2,TRBJ2-4,-,TGTGCCAGCAGTGAGGGAGGGTACGTCATTCAGTACTTC,CASSEGGYVIQYF
TRBV6-2/TRBV6-3,TRBD2,TRBJ2-3,-,TGTGCCAGCAGTTACGGTTCTAGCGGCTCGAGAGATACGCAGTATTTT,CASSYGSSGSRDTQYF
TRBV7-3,TRBD1,TRBJ1-2,-,TGTGCCAGCAGCAACAGACAGGGGGTCTATGGCTACACCTTC,CASSNRQGVYGYTF
TRBV7-9,TRBD1,TRBJ2-1,-,TGTGCCAGCAGCTCGGCCGGGACAGGGGTCAATGAGCAGTTCTTC,CASSSAGTGVNEQFF
TRBV11-2,-,TRBJ1-3,-,TGTGCCAGCAGCTTAAGCAGGGACTGGAACACCATATATTTT,CASSLSRDWNTIYF
TRBV27,-,TRBJ2-1,-,TGTGCCAGCAGTTTTCGAGGCTCCTACAATGAGCAGTTCTTC,CASSFRGSYNEQFF
TRBV5-1,TRBD1,TRBJ1-1,-,TGCGCCAGCAGCCCCTGGACAGGAGGGAACACTGAAGCTTTCTTT,CASSPWTGGNTEAFF
TRBV2,-,TRBJ1-5,-,TGTGCCAGCAGTGACACGGGAGTGAGGCAGCCCCAGCATTTT,CASSDTGVRQPQHF
TRBV28,-,TRBJ2-1,-,TGTGCCAGCAGTTTAATGGGGGCTAGGCAGTTCTTC,CASSLMGARQFF
TRBV7-3,-,TRBJ1-1,medium-sized,TGTGCCAGCAGCTTACATCAGGGGAACACTGAAGCTTTCTTT,CASSLHQGNTEAFF
TRBV2,-,TRBJ1-1,-,TGTGCCAGCAGCGCAGATGGCCCGAACACTGAAGCTTTCTTT,CASSADGPNTEAFF
TRBV15,-,TRBJ2-4,-,TGTGCCACCGACACCGGTGGGGGACTTATTCAGTACTTC,CATDTGGGLIQYF
TRBV7-2,-,TRBJ2-3,-,TGTGCCAGCAGCTTCCTACCCGGAGATACGCAGTATTTT,CASSFLPGDTQYF
TRBV4-2,-,TRBJ2-7,-,TGTGCCAGCAGCCAAGGCATCGGCGGTTCTTACGAGCAGTACTTC,CASSQGIGGSYEQYF
TRBV9,-,TRBJ2-3,-,TGTGCCAGCAGCGCCGGGTCTCTGAGTACGCAGTATTTT,CASSAGSLSTQYF
TRBV29-1,-,TRBJ2-1,few,TGCAGCGGGTTAGCGGTTAATGATGAGCAGTTCTTC,CSGLAVNDEQFF
TRBV6-5,-,TRBJ2-6,once,TGTGCCACCCATACTTGGACTTCTGGGGCCAACGTCCTGACTTTC,CATHTWTSGANVLTF
TRBV3-1/TRBV3-2,TRBD1,TRBJ1-5,-,TGTGCCAGCAGCCAAGATACGACAGGGAGCCAGCCCCAGCATTTT,CASSQDTTGSQPQHF
TRBV28,TRBD1,TRBJ1-1,-,TGTGCCAGCAGAAACCCACAGGGGTTCTACACTGAAGCTTTCTTT,CASRNPQGFYTEAFF
TRBV19,-,TRBJ2-7,-,TGTGCCAGTAGTAGAGCCGTATTTGCCTACGAGCAGTACTTC,CASSRAVFAYEQYF
TRBV27,-,TRBJ2-1,-,TGTGCCAGCACCTTGTCCCAGTACAATGAGCAGTTCTTC,CASTLSQYNEQFF
TRBV6-5,-,TRBJ2-3,-,TGTGCCAGCTTGAGAACAGATACGCAGTATTTT,CASLRTDTQYF
TRBV19,TRBD2,TRBJ2-7,-,TGTGCCAGTAGTATAAGCGGGAGCTCCTACGAGCAGTACTTC,CASSISGSSYEQYF
TRBV5-1,-,TRBJ2-3,-,TGCGCCAGCAGCTTCAGGAGGTCAGATACGCAGTATTTT,CASSFRRSDTQYF
TRBV7-8,-,TRBJ2-4,-,TGTGCCAGCAGCCCCCTGTCCAGACTAGCCAAAAACATTCAGTACTTC,CASSPLSRLAKNIQYF
TRBV7-9,-,TRBJ2-3,-,TGTGCCAGCAGCTCGGGTCCCGTCGCTTCTTTAGATACGCAGTATTTT,CASSSGPVASLDTQYF